This T cell receptor beta chain came from a study of technical replicates of blood from four donors. V was pared by 5 bases and J by 8 bases, with 11 bases between. The germline V gene encodes CDR1 DFQATT and CDR2 SNEGSKA (reference sequence). The CDR3 sequence is 11 residues long. Profiling relied on immunoSEQ multiplex PCR, and the TCRdb table lists in-frame clones only, not all of them. The table has approximately 29,000 clones, over 85% seen once; the top ten hold 4.1%. Material: PBMCs. This sequence joins TRBV20-1 and TRBJ2-3; D call uncertain. The sequence was obtained from a human donor in good health. Some clones in this sample may be carry-over from other donors' samples. The CDR3, as DNA: TGCAGTGCTCCACTGTCGGGTACGCAGTATTTT. Protein sequence: CSAPLSGTQYF.